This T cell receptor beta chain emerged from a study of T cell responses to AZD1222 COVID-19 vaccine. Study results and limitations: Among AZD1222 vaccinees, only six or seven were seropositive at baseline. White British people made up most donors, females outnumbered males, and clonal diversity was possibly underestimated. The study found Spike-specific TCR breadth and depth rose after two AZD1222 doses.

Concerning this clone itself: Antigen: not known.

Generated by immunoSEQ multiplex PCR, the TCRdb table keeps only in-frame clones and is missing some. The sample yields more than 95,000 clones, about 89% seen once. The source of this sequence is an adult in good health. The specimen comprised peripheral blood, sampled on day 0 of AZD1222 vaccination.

The CDR3 protein is CAISPGDSNQPQHF. The CDR3 DNA reads as TGTGCCATCAGTCCGGGGGATAGCAATCAGCCCCAGCATTTT. The chain recombines TRBV10-3 with TRBJ1-5, with D tentatively TRBD1 (5 bases). V lost 5 bases, J lost 0 bases, and 8 bases lay in between. The CDR3 spans 14 residues. CDR1 is ENHRY, CDR2 SYGVKD, per germline.